These T cell receptor beta chains were read from a single sample in a study of OX40 agonist ivuxolimab in advanced cancers. Measured with immunoSEQ multiplex PCR; TCRdb has only the in-frame clones, and not every one. The sample records 25,000 to 30,000 clones, 82% being singletons. Here the sequenced sample was CD4+ or CD8+ T cells sorted from blood, taken in a trial of the OX40 agonist ivuxolimab. These TCRs come from an adult with an advanced solid tumor such as melanoma, head and neck, liver or kidney cancer. CDR3s include the opening cysteine and the closing phenylalanine or tryptophan. A D gene is named only where the DNA matches it firmly. Clone size is stated in some rows and not others, as once, few, many or a class when expanded.

CASSQTEATNEKLFF	TGCGCCAGCAGCCAGACAGAGGCAACTAATGAAAAACTGTTTTTT	TRBV4-3	TRBJ1-4	NA	NA
CASSPTPSSGNTIYF	TGCGCCAGCAGCCCCACCCCGAGCTCTGGAAACACCATATATTTT	TRBV5-1	TRBJ1-3	NA	NA
CASRPGGGANVLTF	TGTGCCAGCCGACCGGGCGGTGGGGCCAACGTCCTGACTTTC	TRBV28	TRBJ2-6	NA	NA
CASSLRLAGIRDDNEQFF	TGTGCCAGCAGCTTAAGACTAGCGGGCATCCGTGATGACAATGAGCAGTTCTTC	TRBV7-9	TRBJ2-1	NA	TRBD2
CASSPISTGYEQYF	TGTGCCAGCAGTCCGATTTCGACAGGATACGAGCAGTACTTC	TRBV2	TRBJ2-7	NA	NA
CASKGAGGPVEQYF	TGTGCCAGCAAGGGGGCGGGAGGGCCCGTCGAGCAGTACTTC	TRBV5-8	TRBJ2-7	NA	TRBD2
CASRQGAGELFF	TGTGCCAGCAGGCAGGGTGCCGGGGAGCTGTTTTTT	TRBV27	TRBJ2-2	NA	NA
CASSVDPQGGGHYGYTF	TGTGCCAGCAGCGTAGACCCCCAGGGAGGGGGCCACTATGGCTACACCTTC	TRBV9	TRBJ1-2	NA	TRBD1
CASSETGGNQPQHF	TGTGCCAGCAGCGAGACAGGGGGCAATCAGCCCCAGCATTTT	TRBV9	TRBJ1-5	few	TRBD1
CASSFNRGNEQFF	TGTGCCAGCAGTTTCAACAGGGGGAATGAGCAGTTCTTC	TRBV27	TRBJ2-1	NA	TRBD1
CASSQGTGVNEKLFF	TGCGCCAGCAGCCAAGGGACAGGCGTCAATGAAAAACTGTTTTTT	TRBV4-3	TRBJ1-4	NA	TRBD1
CAWSVVTQETQYF	TGTGCCTGGAGTGTAGTGACCCAAGAGACCCAGTACTTC	TRBV30	TRBJ2-5	NA	NA
CASSLRDSYEQYF	TGTGCCAGCAGCTTAAGGGACAGCTACGAGCAGTACTTC	TRBV7-9	TRBJ2-7	NA	TRBD1
CASSQSSGKNEQFF	TGTGCCAGCAGTCAGTCTAGCGGGAAGAATGAGCAGTTCTTC	TRBV2	TRBJ2-1	once	TRBD2
CASSYLRGYGNTEAFF	TGTGCCAGCAGTTACCTGAGGGGTTATGGAAACACTGAAGCTTTCTTT	TRBV6-5	TRBJ1-1	NA	NA
CASSQGPQTSSNEQFF	TGCGCCAGCAGCCAAGGACCTCAGACTAGTTCCAATGAGCAGTTCTTC	TRBV4-1	TRBJ2-1	once	NA
CASSILGPPYYEQYF	TGCGCCAGCAGCATACTGGGTCCTCCGTACTACGAGCAGTACTTC	TRBV5-1	TRBJ2-7	medium-sized	NA
CASSPTPSPTYEQYF	TGTGCCAGCAGCCCCACGCCAAGCCCTACCTACGAGCAGTACTTC	TRBV9	TRBJ2-7	NA	NA
CASTLSHEQYF	TGTGCCAGCACTCTGAGCCACGAGCAGTACTTC	TRBV2	TRBJ2-7	NA	NA
CASSAGTANYGYTF	TGTGCCAGCAGCGCTGGAACAGCTAACTATGGCTACACCTTC	TRBV9	TRBJ1-2	NA	NA
CASSLGQGFRQPQHF	TGTGCCAGCAGTTTAGGACAGGGGTTCAGGCAGCCCCAGCATTTT	TRBV28	TRBJ1-5	NA	TRBD1
CASSPFSYEQYF	TGTGCCAGCAGCCCCTTCTCCTACGAGCAGTACTTC	TRBV7-9	TRBJ2-7	NA	NA
CASSLRVHTGELFF	TGTGCCAGCAGCTTGAGGGTACACACCGGGGAGCTGTTTTTT	TRBV5-6	TRBJ2-2	once	NA
CASSYSTGGELFF	TGTGCCAGCAGTTATTCCACAGGCGGGGAGCTGTTTTTT	TRBV6-5	TRBJ2-2	NA	NA
CSVEPGGGEQYF	TGCAGCGTTGAGCCAGGGGGAGGTGAGCAGTACTTC	TRBV29-1	TRBJ2-7	NA	NA
CASSPGGYGYTF	TGTGCCAGCAGCCCCGGGGGCTATGGCTACACCTTC	TRBV27	TRBJ1-2	NA	NA
CASSPRDAGEAFF	TGTGCCAGCAGCCCCCGAGATGCTGGGGAAGCTTTCTTT	TRBV9	TRBJ1-1	NA	NA
CASSSSAYEQYF	TGTGCCAGCAGTTCGAGCGCCTACGAGCAGTACTTC	TRBV7-6	TRBJ2-7	NA	NA
CASSMLTSGVTYEQYF	TGTGCCAGTAGTATGCTGACTAGCGGGGTAACCTACGAGCAGTACTTC	TRBV19	TRBJ2-7	NA	TRBD2
CASSPRAPNTGELFF	TGTGCCAGCAGTCCACGGGCCCCAAACACCGGGGAGCTGTTTTTT	TRBV27	TRBJ2-2	NA	NA
CASSRGAKYGYTF	TGTGCCAGCAGTCGGGGGGCTAAGTATGGCTACACCTTC	TRBV6-1	TRBJ1-2	NA	NA
CASRANGDTQYF	TGTGCCAGCAGGGCTAACGGAGATACGCAGTATTTT	TRBV9	TRBJ2-3	NA	NA
CASSLSGLYNEQFF	TGTGCCAGCAGTTTATCAGGTCTTTACAATGAGCAGTTCTTC	TRBV27	TRBJ2-1	NA	NA
CASSQGQGMNTEAFF	TGCGCCAGCAGCCAAGGACAGGGGATGAACACTGAAGCTTTCTTT	TRBV4-3	TRBJ1-1	once	TRBD1
CASSLLTSGSSEQYF	TGTGCCAGCAGTTTACTGACTAGCGGGAGTAGCGAGCAGTACTTC	TRBV28	TRBJ2-7	NA	TRBD2
CASSPTSVATYEQYF	TGTGCCAGCAGCCCGACTAGCGTAGCCACCTACGAGCAGTACTTC	TRBV9	TRBJ2-7	NA	TRBD2
CASNPPGQLYNEQFF	TGTGCCAGCAACCCCCCGGGACAACTCTACAATGAGCAGTTCTTC	TRBV11-2	TRBJ2-1	NA	NA
CASSAELGLAGGPIDNEQFF	TGTGCCAGTTCGGCGGAATTGGGACTAGCGGGAGGGCCGATAGACAATGAGCAGTTCTTC	TRBV19	TRBJ2-1	NA	TRBD2
CASSPGVSGAGELFF	TGCGCCAGCAGCCCGGGGGTTAGCGGAGCCGGGGAGCTGTTTTTT	TRBV5-1	TRBJ2-2	NA	NA